This TCR beta chain was recorded in a study of T-cell reconstitution after alpha-beta-depleted transplantation in children. The TCRbeta library was prepared with unique molecular identifiers. MiXCR, applied by TCRdb to the PCR reads, yields one record per CDR3 protein. Of hundreds of thousands of distinct CDR3 sequences in the sample, approximately 24% were seen once. CDR1 and CDR2 (germline): MDHEN, SYDVKM. V dropped 5 bases and J dropped 9; count of bases not matched to a gene: 16. CDR3 length: 15 residues. This chain connects TRBV28 to TRBJ2-7, with TRBD1 identical over 7 bases. This receptor was obtained from a female patient aged 2-15 years who had a stem cell transplant for congenital amegakaryocytic thrombocytopenia, so the T cells may come from the graft donor. The sequences come from PBMCs, mostly from graft donor cells, collected 360 days after TCRalphabeta/CD19-depleted stem cell transplant. In DNA, the CDR3 is TGTGCCAGCAGTCCGCCCGGGACAGCGTCTTTGTGGCAGTACTTC. Translation: CASSPPGTASLWQYF.